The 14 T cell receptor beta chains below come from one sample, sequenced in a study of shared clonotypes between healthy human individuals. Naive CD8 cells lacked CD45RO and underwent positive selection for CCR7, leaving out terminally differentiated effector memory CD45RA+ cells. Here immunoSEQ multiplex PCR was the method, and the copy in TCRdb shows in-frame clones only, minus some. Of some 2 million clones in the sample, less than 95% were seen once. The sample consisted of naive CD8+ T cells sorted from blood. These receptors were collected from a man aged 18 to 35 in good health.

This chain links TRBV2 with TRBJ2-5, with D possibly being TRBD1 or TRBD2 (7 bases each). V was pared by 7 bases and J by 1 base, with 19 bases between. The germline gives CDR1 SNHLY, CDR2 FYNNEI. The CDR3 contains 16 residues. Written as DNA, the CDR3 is TGTGCCAGCACCAAAGGGGGAGGGGGCTCCCAAGAGACCCAGTACTTC. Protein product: CASTKGGGGSQETQYF.

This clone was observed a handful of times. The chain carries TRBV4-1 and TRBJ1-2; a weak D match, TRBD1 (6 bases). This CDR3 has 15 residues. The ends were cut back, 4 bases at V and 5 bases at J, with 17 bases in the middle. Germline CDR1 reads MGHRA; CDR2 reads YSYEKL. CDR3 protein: CASSLEWTVGYGYTF. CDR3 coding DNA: TGCGCCAGCAGCCTAGAGTGGACAGTAGGGTATGGCTACACCTTC.

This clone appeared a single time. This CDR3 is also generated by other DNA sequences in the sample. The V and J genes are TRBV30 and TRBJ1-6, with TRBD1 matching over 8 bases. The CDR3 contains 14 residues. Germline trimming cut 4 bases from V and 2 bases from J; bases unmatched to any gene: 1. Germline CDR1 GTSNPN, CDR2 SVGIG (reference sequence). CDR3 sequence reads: CAWTGGPYNSPLHF. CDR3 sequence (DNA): TGTGCCTGGACAGGGGGCCCCTATAATTCACCCCTCCACTTT.

CDR3 DNA: TGTGCCAGCAGCTTATCCAGACAGGGCACAGATACGCAGTATTTT. Translation: CASSLSRQGTDTQYF. The chain links TRBV7-9 to TRBJ2-3; perhaps TRBD1 as D (6 bases). V was shortened by 2 bases and J by 1 base, with 10 bases between the two germline ends. Germline V gene lookup returns CDR1 SEHNR and CDR2 FQNEAQ (reference sequence). This CDR3 is 15 amino acids long.

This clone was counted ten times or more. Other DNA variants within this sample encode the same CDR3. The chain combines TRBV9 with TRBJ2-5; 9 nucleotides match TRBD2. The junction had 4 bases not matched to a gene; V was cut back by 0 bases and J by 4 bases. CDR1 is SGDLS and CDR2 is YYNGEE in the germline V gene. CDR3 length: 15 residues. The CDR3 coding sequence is TGTGCCAGCAGCGTAGATGGAGCGGGAGGAGAGACCCAGTACTTC. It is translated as CASSVDGAGGETQYF.

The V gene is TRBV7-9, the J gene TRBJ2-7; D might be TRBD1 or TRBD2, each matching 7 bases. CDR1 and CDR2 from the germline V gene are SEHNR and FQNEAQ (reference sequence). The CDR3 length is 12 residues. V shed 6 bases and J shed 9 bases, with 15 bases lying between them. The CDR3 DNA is TGTGCCAGCAGTCCCGACAGGGAGGGGCAGTACTTC. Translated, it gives CASSPDREGQYF.

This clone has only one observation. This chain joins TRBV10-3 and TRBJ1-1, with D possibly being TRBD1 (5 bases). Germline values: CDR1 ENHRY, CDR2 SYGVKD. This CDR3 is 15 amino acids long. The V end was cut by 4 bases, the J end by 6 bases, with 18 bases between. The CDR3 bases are TGTGCCATCAGTGGCCCCGAGGGAGGGGCGCCTGAAGCTTTCTTT. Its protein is CAISGPEGGAPEAFF.

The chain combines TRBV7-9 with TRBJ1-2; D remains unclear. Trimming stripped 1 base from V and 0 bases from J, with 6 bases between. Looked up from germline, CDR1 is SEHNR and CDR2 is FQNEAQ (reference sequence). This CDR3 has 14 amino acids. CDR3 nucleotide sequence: TGTGCCAGCAGCTTAGTTTTAGCTAACTATGGCTACACCTTC. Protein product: CASSLVLANYGYTF.

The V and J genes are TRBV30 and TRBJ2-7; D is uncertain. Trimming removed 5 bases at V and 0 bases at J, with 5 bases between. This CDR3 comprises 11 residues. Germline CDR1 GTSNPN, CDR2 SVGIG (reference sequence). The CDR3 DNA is TGTGCCTGGGGGAACTCCTACGAGCAGTACTTC. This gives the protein CAWGNSYEQYF.

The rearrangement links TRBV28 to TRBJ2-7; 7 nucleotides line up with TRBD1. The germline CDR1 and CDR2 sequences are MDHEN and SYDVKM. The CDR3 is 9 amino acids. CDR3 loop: CASIDDRAV. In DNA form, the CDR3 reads TGTGCCAGCATAGACGACAGGGCAGTC.

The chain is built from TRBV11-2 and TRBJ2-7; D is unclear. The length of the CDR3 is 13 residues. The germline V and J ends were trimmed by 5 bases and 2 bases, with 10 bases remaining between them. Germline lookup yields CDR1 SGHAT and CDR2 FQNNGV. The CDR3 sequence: CASSPPGPYEQYF. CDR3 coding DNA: TGTGCCAGCAGCCCTCCGGGCCCCTACGAGCAGTACTTC.

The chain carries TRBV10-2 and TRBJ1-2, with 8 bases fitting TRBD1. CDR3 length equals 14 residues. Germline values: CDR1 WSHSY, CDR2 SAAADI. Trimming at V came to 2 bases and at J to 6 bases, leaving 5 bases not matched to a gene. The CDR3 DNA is TGCGCCAGCAGTGAGCAGGGGGCAGGTGATGGCTACACCTTC. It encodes CASSEQGAGDGYTF.

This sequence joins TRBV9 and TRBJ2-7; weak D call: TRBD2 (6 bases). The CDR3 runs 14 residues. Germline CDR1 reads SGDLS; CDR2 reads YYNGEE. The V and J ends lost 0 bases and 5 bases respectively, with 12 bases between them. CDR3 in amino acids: CASSVGDSSHEQYF. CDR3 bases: TGTGCCAGCAGCGTAGGGGACTCCTCGCACGAGCAGTACTTC.

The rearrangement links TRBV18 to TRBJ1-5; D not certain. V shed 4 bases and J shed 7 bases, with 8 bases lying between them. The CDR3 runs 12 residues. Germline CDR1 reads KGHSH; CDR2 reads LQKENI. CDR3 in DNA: TGTGCCAGCTCACTGCCCGGGCAGCCCCAGCATTTT. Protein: CASSLPGQPQHF.